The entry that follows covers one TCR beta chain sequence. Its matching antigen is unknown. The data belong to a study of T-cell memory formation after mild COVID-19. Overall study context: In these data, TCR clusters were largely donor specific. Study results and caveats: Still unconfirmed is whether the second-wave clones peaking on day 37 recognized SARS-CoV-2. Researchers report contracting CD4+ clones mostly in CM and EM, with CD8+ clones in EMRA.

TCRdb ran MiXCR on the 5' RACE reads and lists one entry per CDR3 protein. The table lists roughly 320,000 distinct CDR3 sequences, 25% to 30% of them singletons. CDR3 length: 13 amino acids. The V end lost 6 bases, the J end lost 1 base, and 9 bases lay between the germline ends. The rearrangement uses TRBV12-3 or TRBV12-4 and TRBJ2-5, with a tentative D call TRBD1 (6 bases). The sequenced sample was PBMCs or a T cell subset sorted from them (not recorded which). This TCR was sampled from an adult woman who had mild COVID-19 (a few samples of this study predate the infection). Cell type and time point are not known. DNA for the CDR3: TGTGCCAGCAGCGGGACAACCCAAGAGACCCAGTACTTC. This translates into CASSGTTQETQYF.